The rows below give T cell receptor beta chains drawn from one sample of a study of identical twins. TCRdb processed the 5' RACE reads anew with MiXCR; each CDR3 protein has one entry. The sample has nearly 650,000 distinct CDR3 sequences; less than 9% are singletons. This same sample was also taken into another study, of yellow fever vaccine responses in identical twins.

The sequenced sample consisted of PBMCs. All receptors come from a young woman in good health. CDR3s include the opening cysteine and the closing phenylalanine or tryptophan. A D gene is named only where the DNA matches it firmly. For some rows the clone size is stated as once, few or many, or as a class when expanded; others skip it.

TRBD1 | . | 19 | TRBJ1-5 | TRBV15 | CATSRDRWGQGLRNQPQHF
TRBD2 | few | 19 | TRBJ2-1 | TRBV4-1 | CASSLTGTSGSSSYNEQFF
. | . | 10 | TRBJ1-2 | TRBV20-1 | CSAPLREGTF
. | . | 16 | TRBJ2-3 | TRBV5-8 | CASSLGMASFPDTQYF
TRBD1 | few | 12 | TRBJ2-3 | TRBV20-1 | CSASNRTGFMYF
TRBD1 | many | 13 | TRBJ2-2 | TRBV29-1 | CSGRQGRTGELFF
. | many | 14 | TRBJ1-2 | TRBV12-3/TRBV12-4 | CATKPGPNDYGYTF
TRBD1 | medium-sized | 18 | TRBJ2-3 | TRBV20-1 | CSARAIPSTGSYTDTQYF
. | few | 13 | TRBJ1-2 | TRBV11-2 | CASSPGGDRGYTF
. | . | 14 | TRBJ2-1 | TRBV7-6 | CASSSLPEAREQFF
. | many | 13 | TRBJ1-2 | TRBV2 | CASSDPGDYGYTF
. | few | 13 | TRBJ2-1 | TRBV20-1 | CSPREESYNEQFF
TRBD1 | many | 14 | TRBJ1-5 | TRBV5-1 | CASSPTGGHQPQHF
. | many | 14 | TRBJ1-6 | TRBV7-8 | CASRPGYSNSPLHF
TRBD1 | few | 11 | TRBJ1-2 | TRBV6-6 | CASQTGNGYTF
. | . | 15 | TRBJ2-3 | TRBV20-1 | CSARDPVAGTDTQYF
TRBD2 | few | 16 | TRBJ2-2 | TRBV14 | CASSQPGLVNTGELFF
. | . | 16 | TRBJ2-5 | TRBV25-1 | CASSAGRQASQETQYF
. | many | 12 | TRBJ2-7 | TRBV7-9 | CASSGTEGKQYF
. | . | 15 | TRBJ2-3 | TRBV5-1 | CASSSRAAITDTQYF
. | few | 23 | TRBJ2-1 | TRBV21-1 | CASSKEGPAGGQCERGAYNEQFF
. | . | 13 | TRBJ2-6 | TRBV5-1 | CASSLTGDQALTF